The text below deals with one T cell receptor beta chain. Its antigen target is currently unknown. No qualities accompany the bases; no much larger clone lies one base away. The sample originates from a study of blood T cell repertoires in COVID-19 (dated by TCRdb to 2020 to 2021). Background for the entire study: The collaborator samples originated in the United States, Italy and Spain and spanned the acute and convalescent phases of COVID-19. Subjects who had been exposed to COVID-19, were actively infected with it, or had recovered from it provided the deeply sampled blood TCRbeta repertoires that made up the dataset. Where available, HLA class I and class II types were obtained from metadata supplied by the sample provider rather than from assay-based typing. Nearly every sample came with metadata listing a de-identified subject ID, COVID-19 status, age in years and sex. Samples were obtained from the ongoing ImmuneRACE study (first 160 participants) and from 950 to 1,500 subjects provided by 6 global collaborators. The repertoires were released in a freely available public database intended as a resource for research on the immune response to SARS-CoV-2. The prospective study material was composed of cDNA or gDNA derived from T cells, B-cell-depleted T cells, or PBMCs. Paper-wide results and their limitations: The quantity of clinical and demographic metadata differed by source and by participant and was supplied without curation.

Samples from volunteer blood donors who had recovered from COVID-19 were contributed by a second Seattle source. Each collaborating institution followed its own protocols to collect whole blood in K2EDTA tubes. For TCRbeta analysis, collaborator samples were shipped as frozen whole blood, as isolated PBMCs, or as DNA extracted from either sample type. TCRbeta CDR3 regions were amplified from genomic DNA by means of the immunoSEQ Assay, a bias-controlled multiplex PCR. The authors processed their data as follows. The number of nucleated cells in each sample was estimated by amplification of reference gene primers within the assay. To quantify the absolute abundance of each unique TCRbeta CDR3 rearrangement, sequence reads were collapsed and filtered. Productive Simpson clonality was computed per sample as the square root of Simpson's diversity index over productive rearrangements. TCRdb stores this immuneACCESS table with in-frame sequences only. Part of the clones is absent; in the studies checked, under half of the shortfall reflects unresolved V genes, and no reason is known for the rest. V and J calls and clone size are given by that table; D and trimming were obtained from the DNA. The sample data list about 200,000 clones, and around 86% of these were observed just once. 5.5% to 6.5% of the sample comes from the top ten.

According to the germline V gene, CDR1 reads MNHNS and CDR2 reads SASEGT. From V the trimming removes 2 bases and from J it removes 2 bases, while the gene matches leave 6 bases of the junction unaccounted for. The cysteine opens and the phenylalanine closes a CDR3 of 16 amino acids. Only the CDR3 DNA is retained, 48 bases long and in frame from the first base. The specimen was peripheral blood. The sequence was obtained from a man aged 55 to 70 who had recovered from COVID-19. This chain joins TRBV6-1 to TRBJ2-5; 9 nucleotides in the junction match TRBD2. The CDR3 is CASSESLAGGQETQYF. The nucleotide sequence is TGTGCCAGCAGTGAAAGCTTGGCGGGGGGGCAAGAGACCCAGTACTTC.